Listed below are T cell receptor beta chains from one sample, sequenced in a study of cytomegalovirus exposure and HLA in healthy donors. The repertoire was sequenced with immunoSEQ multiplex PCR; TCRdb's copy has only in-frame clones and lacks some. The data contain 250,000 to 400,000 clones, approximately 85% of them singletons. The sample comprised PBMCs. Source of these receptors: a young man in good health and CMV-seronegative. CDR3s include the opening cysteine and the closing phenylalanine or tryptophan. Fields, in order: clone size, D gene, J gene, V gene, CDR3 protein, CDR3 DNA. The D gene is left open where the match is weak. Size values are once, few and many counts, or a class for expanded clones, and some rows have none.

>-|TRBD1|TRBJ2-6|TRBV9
CASSVAWQGAAGANVLTF
TGTGCCAGCAGCGTAGCTTGGCAGGGGGCGGCTGGGGCCAACGTCCTGACTTTC
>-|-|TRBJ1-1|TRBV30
CAWSEFRANTEAFF
TGTGCCTGGAGTGAATTCAGGGCGAACACTGAAGCTTTCTTT
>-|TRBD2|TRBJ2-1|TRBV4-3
CASSQEVTRGGYNEQFF
TGCGCCAGCAGCCAAGAAGTAACCCGGGGGGGATACAATGAGCAGTTCTTC
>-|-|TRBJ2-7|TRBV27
CASSSLHEQYF
TGTGCCAGCAGTTCCCTTCACGAGCAGTACTTC
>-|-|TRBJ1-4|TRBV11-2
CASSLRRQHNEKLFF
TGTGCCAGCAGCTTAAGACGACAGCATAATGAAAAACTGTTTTTT
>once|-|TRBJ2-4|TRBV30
CAWRPRLAKNIQYF
TGTGCCTGGAGACCCAGGCTAGCCAAAAACATTCAGTACTTC
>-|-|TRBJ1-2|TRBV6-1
CASSEVGGYGYTF
TGTGCCAGCAGTGAAGTCGGGGGCTATGGCTACACCTTC
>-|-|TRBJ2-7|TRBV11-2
CASSLGGDVYYEQYF
TGTGCCAGCAGCTTAGGGGGGGACGTTTACTACGAGCAGTACTTC
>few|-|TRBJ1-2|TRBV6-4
CAIPREESNYGYTF
TGTGCCATTCCCCGGGAGGAATCTAACTATGGCTACACCTTC
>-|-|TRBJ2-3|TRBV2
CASSSQTGLSTDTQYF
TGTGCCAGCAGTTCTCAGACAGGTCTTAGCACAGATACGCAGTATTTT
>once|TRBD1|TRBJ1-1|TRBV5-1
CASSTGTGKTEAFF
TGCGCCAGCAGCACCGGGACAGGGAAGACTGAAGCTTTCTTT
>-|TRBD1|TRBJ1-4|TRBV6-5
CASSTGQVFNEKLFF
TGTGCCAGCAGTACCGGACAGGTTTTTAATGAAAAACTGTTTTTT
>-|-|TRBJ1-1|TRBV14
CASSQGTGLTEAFF
TGTGCCAGCAGCCAAGGTACAGGGCTGACTGAAGCTTTCTTT
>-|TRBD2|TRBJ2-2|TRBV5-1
CASSSGGSYTGELFF
TGCGCCAGCAGCTCGGGGGGGTCGTACACCGGGGAGCTGTTTTTT
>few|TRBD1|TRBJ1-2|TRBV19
CASSITGTDGVGYTF
TGTGCCAGTAGTATAACCGGGACAGACGGAGTAGGCTACACCTTC
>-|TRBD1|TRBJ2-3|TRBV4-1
CASSRATGPRDTQYF
TGCGCCAGCAGCCGAGCGACAGGGCCACGGGATACGCAGTATTTT
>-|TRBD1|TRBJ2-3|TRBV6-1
CASSGTGSRTTDTQYF
TGTGCCAGCAGTGGGACAGGGTCAAGGACCACAGATACGCAGTATTTT
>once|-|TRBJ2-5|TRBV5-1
CASSLGASITETQYF
TGCGCCAGCAGCTTGGGGGCTAGCATTACAGAGACCCAGTACTTC
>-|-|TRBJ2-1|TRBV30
CAWSQYNEQFF
TGTGCCTGGAGTCAATACAATGAGCAGTTCTTC
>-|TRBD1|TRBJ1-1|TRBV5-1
CASIPTGTGGIAFF
TGCGCCAGCATCCCCACCGGGACAGGGGGAATAGCTTTCTTT
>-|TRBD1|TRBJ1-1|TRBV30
CAWSRDRNTEAFF
TGTGCCTGGAGCCGGGACAGGAACACTGAAGCTTTCTTT
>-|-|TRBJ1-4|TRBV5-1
CASSLGGAGNEKLFF
TGCGCCAGCAGCTTGGGCGGGGCCGGGAATGAAAAACTGTTTTTT
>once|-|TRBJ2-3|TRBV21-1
CASPRRGYETDTQYF
TGTGCCAGCCCTCGCCGGGGGTACGAAACAGATACGCAGTATTTT
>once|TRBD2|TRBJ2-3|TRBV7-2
CASRLTSGGLLDTQYF
TGTGCCAGCCGCCTAACTAGCGGGGGACTGTTGGATACGCAGTATTTT
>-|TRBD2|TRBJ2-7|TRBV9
CASSVGPSGNSYEQYF
TGTGCCAGCAGCGTAGGGCCTAGCGGGAACTCCTACGAGCAGTACTTC
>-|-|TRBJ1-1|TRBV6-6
CASGRGFTEAFF
TGTGCCAGTGGTAGGGGATTTACTGAAGCTTTCTTT